These 32 T cell receptor beta chains originate from one sample sequenced in a study of blood T cell repertoires in COVID-19. Profiled with immunoSEQ multiplex PCR; TCRdb holds only in-frame clones, not every one. The table has 200,000 to 300,000 clones, 83% seen once; the top ten hold around 5.5%. What was sequenced was peripheral blood. The receptor set was obtained from a human donor in a cohort sampled during active COVID-19.

The chain couples TRBV3-1 (or the pseudogene TRBV3-2) to TRBJ2-7; 10 bases are a match to TRBD1. CDR1 is LGHDT and CDR2 is YNNKEL in the germline V gene (reference sequence). After removal of 0 bases from V and 1 base from J, the junction contained 3 bases not matched to a gene. The CDR3 is 16 amino acids. The DNA for the CDR3 is TGTGCCAGCAGCCAAGAGGGACAGGGGATATCCTACGAGCAGTACTTC. Translating it yields CASSQEGQGISYEQYF.

This clone turned up a few times. The chain carries TRBV6-4 and TRBJ1-1; tentative D call: TRBD1 (5 bases). The germline gives CDR1 MRHNA, CDR2 SNTAGT. CDR3 size: 13 residues. V lost 4 bases and J 3 bases, leaving 9 bases between the germline ends. In DNA, the CDR3 is TGTGCCAGCAGTGCCCAGGGTGACACTGAAGCTTTCTTT. Translation: CASSAQGDTEAFF.

The rearrangement joins TRBV6-5 to TRBJ1-5; 8 bases are shared with TRBD1. V shed 6 bases, J shed 3 bases, and the junction held 4 bases outside the gene matches. Germline values: CDR1 MNHEY, CDR2 SVGAGI. This CDR3 has 14 residues. The CDR3 region has the DNA TGTGCCAGCAGGCTGACAGGGGACAATCAGCCCCAGCATTTT. This encodes CASRLTGDNQPQHF.

The genes are TRBV4-2 and TRBJ1-4; D is uncertain. Germline values: CDR1 LGHNA, CDR2 YNFKEQ. This CDR3 spans 16 amino acids. V was pared by 0 bases and J by 0 bases, with 8 bases between. CDR3 nucleotides: TGTGCCAGCAGCCAAGATGGGCAGACAACTAATGAAAAACTGTTTTTT. This sequence encodes CASSQDGQTTNEKLFF.

This sequence joins TRBV28 and TRBJ2-1; possible D gene TRBD2, 6 bases. Trimming took 6 bases from V and 4 from J, leaving 13 bases between them. Per the germline V gene, CDR1 is MDHEN and CDR2 is SYDVKM. The CDR3 consists of 14 residues. The CDR3 protein is CASRGGEGYNEQFF. CDR3 in DNA: TGTGCCAGCAGAGGCGGGGAAGGATACAATGAGCAGTTCTTC.

The chain is built from TRBV19 and TRBJ2-1; 16 nucleotides agree with TRBD2. The CDR3 totals 19 residues. In germline, CDR1 is LNHDA, CDR2 SQIVND (reference sequence). Germline trimming cut 5 bases from V and 5 bases from J; bases unmatched to any gene: 12. The CDR3 sequence: CASSAPGLAGGLNDNEQFF. CDR3 bases: TGTGCCAGTAGTGCACCGGGACTAGCGGGGGGGCTTAACGACAATGAGCAGTTCTTC. The whole variable domain, remainder taken from reference TRBV19 and TRBJ2-1, is DGGITQSPKYLFRKEGQNVTLSCEQNLNHDAMYWYRQDPGQGLRLIYYSQIVNDFQKGDIAEGYSVSREKKESFPLTVTSAQKNPTAFYLCASSAPGLAGGLNDNEQFFGPGTRLTVL.

The V and J genes are TRBV5-4 and TRBJ2-3; D is unresolved. Trimming stripped 4 bases from V and 0 bases from J, with 12 bases between. This CDR3 region has 15 residues. Germline assignment: CDR1 SGHNT and CDR2 YYREEE (reference sequence). Here the CDR3 DNA reads TGTGCCAGCAGCATAATTACACGAAGCACAGATACGCAGTATTTT. It yields the protein CASSIITRSTDTQYF.

The chain links TRBV5-1 to TRBJ2-1; D is undetermined. Trimming removed 1 base from V and 8 bases from J, with 7 bases in between. The CDR3 has 12 residues. The V gene's germline CDR1 is SGHRS and CDR2 YFSETQ. Here the CDR3 reads CASSLLTDEQFF. The CDR3 DNA sequence: TGCGCCAGCAGCTTGCTGACTGATGAGCAGTTCTTC.

This chain uses TRBV5-6 with TRBJ2-7; D possibly corresponds to TRBD1 (5 bases). Trimming removed 1 base at V and 3 bases at J, with 11 bases between. Germline V gives CDR1 SGHDT, CDR2 YYEEEE. There are 14 residues in the CDR3. CDR3 sequence (DNA): TGTGCCAGCAGCTTGAGCAGGGCAGGCTACGAGCAGTACTTC. Encoded protein: CASSLSRAGYEQYF.

The rearrangement uses TRBV27 and TRBJ2-3, with 11 bases lining up with TRBD2. Germline trimming cut 8 bases from V and 2 bases from J; bases unmatched to any gene: 9. Germline assignment: CDR1 MNHEY and CDR2 SMNVEV (reference sequence). CDR3 size: 16 residues. CDR3 DNA: TGTGCCAGCCGGATGGGACTAGCGGCGAACACAGATACGCAGTATTTT. This encodes CASRMGLAANTDTQYF.

This clone was observed a single time. This sample also contains other DNA sequences that code for the same CDR3. The chain is built from TRBV10-3 and TRBJ2-3, with 8 bases lining up with TRBD1. Trimming cost V 4 bases and J 6 bases; bases outside gene matches: 6. In germline, CDR1 is ENHRY, CDR2 SYGVKD. The CDR3 contains 14 residues. The CDR3 loop reads CAISGGTGGDTQYF. CDR3 nucleotide sequence: TGTGCCATCAGTGGCGGGACAGGTGGGGATACGCAGTATTTT.

This clone was seen once. This chain connects TRBV9 to TRBJ1-5; no firm D call. The CDR3 has 13 residues. V was cut by 3 bases and J by 7 bases, with 11 bases left in between. Germline V gene data show CDR1 as SGDLS and CDR2 as YYNGEE. In DNA, the CDR3 is TGTGCCAGCAGCGCAGACCCAGGACAGCCCCAGCATTTT. It encodes CASSADPGQPQHF.

This CDR3 reads CASRDGNNSPLHF. CDR3 DNA sequence: TGCGCCAGCAGGGACGGGAATAATTCACCCCTCCACTTT. The V gene is TRBV10-2, the J gene TRBJ1-6; D not resolved. The V gene lost 6 bases and the J gene lost 5 bases, with 8 bases spanning the gap. There are 13 residues in the CDR3. Germline CDR1 and CDR2: WSHSY and SAAADI.

This chain links TRBV7-2 with TRBJ1-1; 7 bases match TRBD1. The CDR3 has 14 amino acids. V lost 5 bases and J lost 7; bases outside the gene matches: 10. The V gene's germline CDR1 is SGHTA and CDR2 FQGNSA. CDR3 coding DNA: TGTGCCAGCAGCCACTGGACAGGTGCTAATGAAGCTTTCTTT. The encoded protein is CASSHWTGANEAFF.

CDR3 in DNA: TGTGCCAGCTCACCACTCTCTCCGGGGGTTGTTTCCGATGAGCAGTTCTTC. The encoded protein is CASSPLSPGVVSDEQFF. The rearrangement uses TRBV18 and TRBJ2-1, with D possibly TRBD2 on 6 matching bases. The CDR3 is made up of 17 amino acids. The ends were cut back, 1 base at V and 8 bases at J, with 21 bases in the middle. The germline V gene has CDR1 KGHSH and CDR2 LQKENI.

CDR3 bases: TGTGCCAGCAGTTTAGCAGGAAATCAAAACATTCAGTACTTC. It codes for CASSLAGNQNIQYF. The V and J genes are TRBV28 and TRBJ2-4; D ambiguous. This CDR3 comprises 14 residues. Germline CDR1 MDHEN, CDR2 SYDVKM. V lost 2 bases and J 5 bases, leaving 10 bases between the germline ends.

The chain uses TRBV27 and TRBJ1-2, with a possible D match to TRBD1 (5 bases). Germline V CDR1 and CDR2: MNHEY, SMNVEV (reference sequence). The CDR3 extends over 17 amino acids. Trimming took off 5 bases at V and 1 base at J, with 20 bases between the two ends. DNA of the CDR3: TGTGCCAGCAGTCAATCAGGGTCCCGCATGATTAACTATGGCTACACCTTC. Translation gives CASSQSGSRMINYGYTF.

V is TRBV6-5 and J is TRBJ2-7, with 7 bases fitting TRBD1. The CDR3 is made up of 15 amino acids. With V trimmed by 8 bases and J by 3 bases, 13 bases remained unmatched. CDR1 is MNHEY and CDR2 is SVGAGI in the germline V gene. This CDR3 is CASGFSGRGFYEQYF. For the CDR3, the DNA is TGTGCCAGCGGGTTTTCGGGCAGGGGGTTCTACGAGCAGTACTTC.

The chain uses TRBV10-3 and TRBJ2-3; 12 nucleotides agree with TRBD2. The CDR3 covers 18 residues. Per germline, CDR1 ENHRY and CDR2 SYGVKD. Germline trimming cut 0 bases from V and 1 base from J; bases unmatched to any gene: 5. CDR3 DNA: TGTGCCATCAGTGAGTCACTAGCGGGAGGCCTTCGCACAGATACGCAGTATTTT. This codes for CAISESLAGGLRTDTQYF.

The V gene is TRBV11-2, the J gene TRBJ2-7; no clear D. Germline values: CDR1 SGHAT, CDR2 FQNNGV. CDR3 size: 14 residues. The germline V and J ends were trimmed by 2 bases and 6 bases, with 14 bases remaining between them. DNA for the CDR3: TGTGCCAGCAGCTTAAACCTCGGTGGTCTCGAGCAGTACTTC. It is translated as CASSLNLGGLEQYF.

The chain joins TRBV10-3 to TRBJ2-2; a weak D match, TRBD1 (6 bases). This CDR3 has 14 amino acids. V lost 10 bases to trimming and J lost 1 base, with 13 bases between them. The germline V gene has CDR1 ENHRY and CDR2 SYGVKD. The CDR3 DNA reads as TGTGCCACGACTGGGGGCCGGAACACCGGGGAGCTGTTTTTT. Protein: CATTGGRNTGELFF.

In its sample, this clone was seen a few times. The chain recombines TRBV9 with TRBJ2-2, with D tentatively TRBD1 (5 bases). The CDR3 contains 15 residues. V was shortened by 3 bases and J by 5 bases, with 14 bases between the two germline ends. Germline V gene lookup returns CDR1 SGDLS and CDR2 YYNGEE. CDR3 in amino acids: CASSAQAAFTGELFF. The CDR3 DNA is TGTGCCAGCAGCGCACAGGCGGCGTTTACCGGGGAGCTGTTTTTT.

Worth noting for this clone: Within the sample, other DNA sequences also encode this same CDR3. The rearrangement joins TRBV10-1 to TRBJ1-3; TRBD1 is a possible D gene (6 bases). Germline V lookup: CDR1 WNHNN, CDR2 SYGVQD (reference sequence). V shed 0 bases and J shed 0 bases, with 6 bases lying between them. This CDR3 spans 15 amino acids. CDR3 in DNA: TGCGCCAGCAGTGAGTCCAGGGGCTCTGGAAACACCATATATTTT. It yields the protein CASSESRGSGNTIYF.

V gene TRBV2 combines with J gene TRBJ1-2; possibly TRBD1 for D (6 bases). Deletions cut 7 bases from V and 4 bases from J, with 19 bases between. CDR1 SNHLY and CDR2 FYNNEI come from the germline V gene. The CDR3 length is 15 residues. CDR3 in amino acids: CASTHIAGAGYGYTF. For the CDR3, the DNA is TGTGCCAGCACCCACATCGCGGGGGCGGGCTATGGCTACACCTTC.

Worth noting for this clone: The same CDR3 arises from other DNA sequences in this sample as well. The chain is built from TRBV5-1 and TRBJ1-1; a weak D match, TRBD1 (5 bases). The germline V and J ends were trimmed by 4 bases and 4 bases, with 11 bases remaining between them. The V gene's germline CDR1 is SGHRS and CDR2 YFSETQ. This CDR3 contains 13 residues. CDR3 loop: CASSLQGGTEAFF. In DNA, the CDR3 is TGCGCCAGCAGCCTTCAGGGAGGCACTGAAGCTTTCTTT.

This clone was counted at least ten times. The chain couples TRBV19 to TRBJ1-1; TRBD1 agrees at 7 bases. The ends lost 6 bases at V and 1 base at J; junction bases unmatched: 5. Germline V gives CDR1 LNHDA, CDR2 SQIVND (reference sequence). The CDR3 has 14 residues. CDR3 in DNA: TGTGCCAGTAGCCTACAGGGGCAGAACACTGAAGCTTTCTTT. It translates to CASSLQGQNTEAFF.

The sample holds one count of this clone. The chain employs TRBV4-1 and TRBJ1-1, with TRBD1 identical over 7 bases. The V gene's germline CDR1 is MGHRA and CDR2 YSYEKL. Losses at the gene ends were 0 bases for V and 0 bases for J; bases not matched to a gene: 4. The CDR3 is 16 amino acids. The DNA for the CDR3 is TGCGCCAGCAGCCAAGACTGGGACAGTTTGAACACTGAAGCTTTCTTT. Translating it yields CASSQDWDSLNTEAFF.

The chain recombines TRBV18 with TRBJ2-7, with TRBD2 matching over 14 bases. CDR1 KGHSH and CDR2 LQKENI come from the germline V gene. The V segment lost 3 bases and the J segment 4 bases; nucleotides outside the gene matches: 5. This CDR3 is built from 16 residues. The CDR3 nucleotides are TGTGCCAGCTCACCGTTTGGGACTAGCGGGGGTTACGAGCAGTACTTC. It codes for CASSPFGTSGGYEQYF. Full variable domain (remainder filled in from reference TRBV18 and TRBJ2-7): NAGVMQNPRHLVRRRGQEARLRCSPMKGHSHVYWYRQLPEEGLKFMVYLQKENIIDESGMPKERFSAEFPKEGPSILRIQQVVRGDSAAYFCASSPFGTSGGYEQYFGPGTRLTVT.

The chain recombines TRBV6-5 with TRBJ1-2; 10 bases map to TRBD1. Trimming at V came to 6 bases and at J to 0 bases, leaving 4 bases not matched to a gene. CDR3 length: 15 amino acids. Germline lookup yields CDR1 MNHEY and CDR2 SVGAGI. The CDR3 DNA sequence: TGTGCCAGCAGCCGGACAGGGGGTACTAACTATGGCTACACCTTC. Protein sequence: CASSRTGGTNYGYTF.

This clone was counted a single time. The chain combines TRBV24-1 with TRBJ1-2; D gene unclear. Germline V gene lookup returns CDR1 KGHDR and CDR2 SFDVKD. CDR3 length equals 12 residues. The V and J ends lost 6 bases and 5 bases respectively, with 9 bases between them. CDR3 in DNA: TGTGCCACCAGTTCGTCAGGATATGGCTACACCTTC. Translating gives CATSSSGYGYTF.

The chain couples TRBV4-2 to TRBJ1-3; the match to TRBD1 covers 9 bases. Germline CDR1 reads LGHNA; CDR2 reads YNFKEQ. The trim removed 4 bases at V and 8 bases at J, leaving 6 bases unmatched. This CDR3 has 14 amino acids. The CDR3 DNA sequence: TGTGCCAGCAGCCCCGGGACAGGGCGATACACCATATATTTT. Protein product: CASSPGTGRYTIYF.

Points on this clone: Other DNA sequences from this sample encode an identical CDR3 as well. The chain links TRBV19 to TRBJ2-5, with D perhaps matching TRBD1 (7 bases). Germline CDR1 LNHDA, CDR2 SQIVND (reference sequence). V shed 4 bases and J shed 2 bases, with 11 bases lying between them. The CDR3 has 14 amino acids. The CDR3, as DNA: TGTGCCAGTAGTAGGGCAGGGGGGCAAGAGACCCAGTACTTC. Translating gives CASSRAGGQETQYF.